This T cell receptor beta chain appears in the sequencing data of a study of radiotherapy plus CTLA-4 blockade in lung cancer. Study context: 15% to 20% of patients responded objectively, and roughly 30% achieved disease control.

Study-wide results and caveats: Blood-borne expansion of tumor-derived TCR clones followed radiotherapy plus ipilimumab.

Profiled with immunoSEQ multiplex PCR; TCRdb holds only in-frame clones, not every one. The sample holds about 32,000 clones, 70% seen once. V lost 0 bases, J lost 4 bases, and 4 bases lay in between. Germline assignment: CDR1 MNHEY and CDR2 SVGAGI. The CDR3 totals 13 residues. This clone was picked up a small number of times. What it binds is unknown. The V and J genes are TRBV6-5 and TRBJ1-5, with D hard to call. The input for sequencing was peripheral blood, taken from a patient treated with radiotherapy plus ipilimumab. This clonotype was obtained from a human donor with non-small cell lung cancer who had stable disease on radiotherapy plus ipilimumab. The CDR3, as DNA: TGTGCCAGCAGTTACTCCACTAATCAGCCCCAGCATTTT. Translated, it gives CASSYSTNQPQHF.